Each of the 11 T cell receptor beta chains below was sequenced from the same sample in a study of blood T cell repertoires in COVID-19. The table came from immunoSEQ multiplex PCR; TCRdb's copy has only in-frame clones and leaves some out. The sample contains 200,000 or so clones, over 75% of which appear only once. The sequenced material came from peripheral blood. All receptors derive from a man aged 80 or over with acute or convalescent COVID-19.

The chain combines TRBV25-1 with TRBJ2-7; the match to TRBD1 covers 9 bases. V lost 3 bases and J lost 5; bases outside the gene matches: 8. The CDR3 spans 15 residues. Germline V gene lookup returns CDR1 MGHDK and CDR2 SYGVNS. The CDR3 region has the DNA TGTGCCAGCAGTGACCCGGGACAGGGAAGACACGAGCAGTACTTC. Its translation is CASSDPGQGRHEQYF.

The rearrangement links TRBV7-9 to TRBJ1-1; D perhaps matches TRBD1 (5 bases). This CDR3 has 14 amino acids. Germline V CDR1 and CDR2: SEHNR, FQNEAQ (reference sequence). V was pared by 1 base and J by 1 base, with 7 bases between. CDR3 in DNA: TGTGCCAGCAGCTTAGAGACAGCGAACACTGAAGCTTTCTTT. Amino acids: CASSLETANTEAFF.

The CDR3 protein is CATSDPGTEAFF. The CDR3 nucleotides are TGTGCCACCAGTGATCCCGGCACTGAAGCTTTCTTT. V usage is TRBV24-1 and J usage is TRBJ1-1, with D uncertain. V was trimmed by 3 bases and J by 4 bases, leaving 5 bases between them. The CDR3 contains 12 residues. Germline CDR1 reads KGHDR; CDR2 reads SFDVKD.

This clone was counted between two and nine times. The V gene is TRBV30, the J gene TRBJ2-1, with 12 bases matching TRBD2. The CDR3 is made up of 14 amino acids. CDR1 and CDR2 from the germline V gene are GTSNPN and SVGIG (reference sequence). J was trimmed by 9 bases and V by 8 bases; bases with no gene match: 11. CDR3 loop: CAQRASGRAGEQFF. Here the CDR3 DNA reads TGTGCCCAAAGGGCTAGCGGGAGGGCCGGTGAGCAGTTCTTC. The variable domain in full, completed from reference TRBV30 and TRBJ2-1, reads SQTIHQWPATLVQPVGSPLSLECTVEGTSNPNLYWYRQAAGRGLQLLFYSVGIGQISSEVPQNLSASRPQDRQFILSSKKLLLSDSGFYLCAQRASGRAGEQFFGPGTRLTVL.

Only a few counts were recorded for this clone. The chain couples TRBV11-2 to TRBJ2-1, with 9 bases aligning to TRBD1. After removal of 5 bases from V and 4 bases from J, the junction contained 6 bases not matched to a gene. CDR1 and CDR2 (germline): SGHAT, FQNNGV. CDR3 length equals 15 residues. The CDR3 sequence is CASSPAGQGYNEQFF. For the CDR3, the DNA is TGTGCCAGCAGCCCTGCCGGACAGGGGTACAATGAGCAGTTCTTC.

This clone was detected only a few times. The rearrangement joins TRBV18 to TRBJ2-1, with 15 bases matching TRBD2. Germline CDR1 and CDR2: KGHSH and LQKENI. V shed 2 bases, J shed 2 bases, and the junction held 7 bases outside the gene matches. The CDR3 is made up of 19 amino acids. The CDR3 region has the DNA TGTGCCAGCTCACCAACGGGACTAGCGGGAGGTGTGACCTACAATGAGCAGTTCTTC. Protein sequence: CASSPTGLAGGVTYNEQFF.

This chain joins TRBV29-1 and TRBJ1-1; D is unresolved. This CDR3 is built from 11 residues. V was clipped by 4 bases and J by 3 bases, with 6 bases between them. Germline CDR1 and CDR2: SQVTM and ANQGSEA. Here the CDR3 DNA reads TGCAGCGTTGGGCAGTACACTGAAGCTTTCTTT. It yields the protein CSVGQYTEAFF.

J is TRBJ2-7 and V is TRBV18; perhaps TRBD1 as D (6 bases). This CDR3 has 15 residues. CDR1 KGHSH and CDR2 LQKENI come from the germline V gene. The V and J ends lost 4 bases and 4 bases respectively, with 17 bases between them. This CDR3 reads CASSQGRGLPYEQYF. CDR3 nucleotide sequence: TGTGCCAGCTCACAGGGCAGGGGTCTTCCGTACGAGCAGTACTTC. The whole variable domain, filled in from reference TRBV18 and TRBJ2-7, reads NAGVMQNPRHLVRRRGQEARLRCSPMKGHSHVYWYRQLPEEGLKFMVYLQKENIIDESGMPKERFSAEFPKEGPSILRIQQVVRGDSAAYFCASSQGRGLPYEQYFGPGTRLTVT.

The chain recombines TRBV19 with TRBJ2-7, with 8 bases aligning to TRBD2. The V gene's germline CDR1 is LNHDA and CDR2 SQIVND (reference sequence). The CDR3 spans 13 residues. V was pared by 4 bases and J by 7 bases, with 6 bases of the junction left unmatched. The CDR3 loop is CASSNQAGEEQYF. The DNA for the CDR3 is TGTGCCAGTAGTAATCAAGCGGGAGAAGAGCAGTACTTC.

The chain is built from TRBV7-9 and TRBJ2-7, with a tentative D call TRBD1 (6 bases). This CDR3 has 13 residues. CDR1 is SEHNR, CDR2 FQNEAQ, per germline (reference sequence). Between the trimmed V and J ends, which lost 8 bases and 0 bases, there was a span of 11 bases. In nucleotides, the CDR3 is TGTGCCAGCGGGCTGGGGGCCTCCTACGAGCAGTACTTC. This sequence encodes CASGLGASYEQYF.

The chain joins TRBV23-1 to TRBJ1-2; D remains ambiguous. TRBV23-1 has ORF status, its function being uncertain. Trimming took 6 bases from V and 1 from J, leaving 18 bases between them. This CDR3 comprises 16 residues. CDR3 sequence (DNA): TGCGCCAGCAGCAAGGGTCGGGGAATCAATAACTATGGCTACACCTTC. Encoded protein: CASSKGRGINNYGYTF.